The 8 T cell receptor beta chains reported below all come from one sample, sequenced in a study of radiation and T cells in renal cell carcinoma. Data came from immunoSEQ multiplex PCR; TCRdb stores just in-frame clones and leaves some out. The sample has more than 95,000 clones, approximately 82% seen once. Time point reported: baseline pretreatment blood. Treatment indicated: 15 Gy SBRT to primary tumor, nephrectomy 4 weeks later. Sequenced material: blood, taken from a patient whose treatment included radiotherapy and nephrectomy. These receptors originate from a woman aged 55-70 years with renal cell carcinoma.

This sequence joins TRBV4-3 and TRBJ2-2; the D gene is possibly TRBD1 (6 bases). Germline V lookup: CDR1 LGHNA, CDR2 YSLEER. The CDR3 consists of 20 residues. The ends were cut back, 3 bases at V and 1 base at J, with 24 bases in the middle. The chain's CDR3 is CASSHPTDRSLLLNTGELFF. For the CDR3, the DNA is TGCGCCAGCAGCCACCCAACCGACAGGTCTCTCCTCTTGAACACCGGGGAGCTGTTTTTT.

The rearrangement links TRBV18 to TRBJ2-3; D is uncertain. The CDR3 sequence is 13 residues long. Trimming shortened V by 1 base and J by 5 bases, and 7 bases separated the two germline ends. The germline V gene encodes CDR1 KGHSH and CDR2 LQKENI. CDR3 amino acids: CASSPRQRDTQYF. CDR3 in DNA: TGTGCCAGCTCACCACGGCAGAGAGATACGCAGTATTTT.

This sequence joins TRBV5-6 and TRBJ1-2; weak D call: TRBD1 (6 bases). The germline V gene encodes CDR1 SGHDT and CDR2 YYEEEE. The CDR3 length is 14 residues. Trimming took 2 bases from V and 6 from J, leaving 14 bases between them. The CDR3 region is CASSLGRGANGYTF. CDR3 sequence (DNA): TGTGCCAGCAGCTTAGGACGGGGGGCAAATGGCTACACCTTC.

This clone appeared a single time. V and J are TRBV5-1 and TRBJ2-1; 10 positions match TRBD2. Germline loops: CDR1 SGHRS, CDR2 YFSETQ. The CDR3 runs 15 residues. V was pared by 5 bases and J by 7 bases, with 9 bases of the junction left unmatched. The CDR3 loop reads CASRPLAGEYNEQFF. CDR3 bases: TGCGCCAGCAGGCCCCTAGCGGGAGAATATAATGAGCAGTTCTTC.

J is TRBJ1-2 and V is TRBV5-1; D remains unclear. Trimming stripped 3 bases from V and 0 bases from J, with 12 bases between. This CDR3 has 15 amino acids. Germline CDR1 reads SGHRS; CDR2 reads YFSETQ. The CDR3 nucleotides are TGCGCCAGCAGCTCAAATACGGCTGCTAACTATGGCTACACCTTC. Amino acid sequence: CASSSNTAANYGYTF. The variable domain in full, completed from reference TRBV5-1 and TRBJ1-2, reads KAGVTQTPRYLIKTRGQQVTLSCSPISGHRSVSWYQQTPGQGLQFLFEYFSETQRNKGNFPGRFSGRQFSNSRSEMNVSTLELGDSALYLCASSSNTAANYGYTFGSGTRLTVV.

The chain is built from TRBV5-1 and TRBJ2-5; 11 bases map to TRBD1. CDR1 is SGHRS and CDR2 is YFSETQ in the germline V gene. Trimming cost V 4 bases and J 5 bases; bases outside gene matches: 10. This CDR3 has 16 amino acids. The CDR3 here is CASSGGQGAWEETQYF. CDR3 DNA: TGCGCCAGCAGCGGAGGACAGGGGGCGTGGGAGGAGACCCAGTACTTC.

The V and J genes are TRBV19 and TRBJ1-1, with 9 positions matching TRBD1. This CDR3 region has 14 residues. Trimming took 2 bases from V and 4 from J; bases not matched to a gene: 2. From germline, CDR1 is LNHDA and CDR2 SQIVND (reference sequence). This CDR3 reads CASSIRQGGTEAFF. CDR3 sequence (DNA): TGTGCCAGTAGTATAAGACAGGGGGGCACTGAAGCTTTCTTT.

This clone has more than one count but fewer than ten. This chain joins TRBV4-3 and TRBJ1-1, with D perhaps TRBD1 (5 bases). The CDR3 covers 15 residues. Trimming removed 0 bases from V and 5 bases from J, with 13 bases in between. Germline V CDR1 and CDR2: LGHNA, YSLEER. The DNA of the CDR3 is TGCGCCAGCAGCCAAGAGCGAGGGGTAGCGACTGAAGCTTTCTTT. This encodes CASSQERGVATEAFF.